This is a list of T cell receptor beta chains from one sample in a study of early T cells in non-severe SARS-CoV-2 infection. One entry per CDR3 protein results from TCRdb running MiXCR on the 5' RACE reads. The sample includes around 60,000 distinct CDR3 sequences, about 11% of them seen just once. The specimen was whole blood, collected at baseline. The receptors originated from an adult who was a healthcare worker with PCR-confirmed SARS-CoV-2 infection or an uninfected control (not recorded which). The CDR3 runs from the conserved cysteine through the conserved F or W. Fields, in order: D gene, V gene, J gene, clone size, CDR3 protein, CDR3 DNA. The D gene is left open where the match is weak. Where a row states a size, it is once, few, many or the class of an expanded clone; other rows omit it.

TRBD1,TRBV25-1,TRBJ2-5,few,CASSPSRGRQETQYF,TGTGCCAGCAGCCCCTCAAGGGGGCGGCAAGAGACCCAGTACTTC
TRBD1,TRBV7-7,TRBJ2-1,-,CASSLVGGDEQFF,TGTGCTAGCAGCTTAGTAGGGGGCGATGAGCAGTTCTTC
-,TRBV6-1,TRBJ1-1,few,CASSEGNTEAFF,TGTGCCAGCAGTGAGGGCAACACTGAAGCTTTCTTT
-,TRBV4-1,TRBJ1-6,many,CASSYREGRRYNSPLHF,TGCGCCAGCAGCTACCGGGAGGGGAGAAGATATAATTCACCCCTCCACTTT
-,TRBV15,TRBJ1-6,-,CATSRVQTPLHF,TGTGCCACCAGCAGAGTGCAAACACCCCTCCACTTT
TRBD1,TRBV18,TRBJ2-7,many,CASSPSPWGQGDEQYF,TGTGCCAGCTCACCATCTCCCTGGGGACAGGGGGACGAGCAGTACTTC
-,TRBV29-1,TRBJ1-1,many,CSGRDTNTEAFF,TGCAGCGGGAGGGACACGAACACTGAAGCTTTCTTT
-,TRBV5-4,TRBJ2-7,-,CASSLESEYEQYF,TGTGCCAGCAGCTTGGAAAGCGAGTACGAGCAGTACTTC
-,TRBV29-1,TRBJ2-2,few,CSGGLGGDTGELFF,TGCAGCGGAGGTTTAGGCGGCGACACCGGGGAGCTGTTTTTT
TRBD2,TRBV5-8,TRBJ2-1,-,CASSLALAGGNEQFF,TGTGCCAGCAGCTTGGCTCTAGCGGGCGGGAATGAGCAGTTCTTC
-,TRBV19,TRBJ2-1,few,CASSIGRPSSYNEQFF,TGTGCCAGTAGTATAGGGCGGCCGAGCTCCTACAATGAGCAGTTCTTC
-,TRBV15,TRBJ2-7,many,CATSREQGYEQYF,TGTGCCACCAGCAGAGAGCAGGGCTACGAGCAGTACTTC
-,TRBV12-3/TRBV12-4,TRBJ1-1,few,CASRKSVLTEAFF,TGTGCCAGCAGGAAGAGCGTTCTAACTGAAGCTTTCTTT
TRBD1,TRBV7-6,TRBJ1-4,-,CASSLRGQGEKLFF,TGTGCCAGCAGCTTAAGGGGGCAGGGAGAAAAACTGTTTTTT
TRBD1,TRBV30,TRBJ1-2,many,CAWSVPDRGYGYTF,TGTGCCTGGAGTGTACCCGACAGGGGCTATGGCTACACCTTC
-,TRBV15,TRBJ2-1,many,CATSTLTVLQQFF,TGTGCCACCAGCACCTTAACAGTGCTGCAGCAGTTCTTC
-,TRBV19,TRBJ1-2,few,CASSIDPRGYTF,TGTGCCAGTAGTATAGATCCCCGAGGCTACACCTTC
-,TRBV13,TRBJ1-5,few,CASSFQGNQPQHF,TGTGCCAGCAGCTTCCAGGGAAATCAGCCCCAGCATTTT
TRBD1,TRBV29-1,TRBJ1-2,many,CSVTGVDGYTF,TGCAGCGTGACAGGGGTGGATGGCTACACCTTC
-,TRBV3-1,TRBJ2-7,few,CASSQYSDEQYF,TGTGCCAGCAGCCAATACTCGGACGAGCAGTACTTC
-,TRBV30,TRBJ2-5,-,CAGTGGEQETQYF,TGTGCCGGAACAGGGGGGGAACAAGAGACCCAGTACTTC
-,TRBV27,TRBJ1-1,few,CASSFTRGGTEAFF,TGTGCCAGCAGTTTCACCAGGGGCGGCACTGAAGCTTTCTTT